This T cell receptor beta chain appears in the sequencing data of a study of cytomegalovirus exposure and HLA in healthy donors. Study-level findings and limits: A previous analysis found most TCR beta V segments productive roughly 87% or roughly 30% of the time.

Turning to this clone: The antigen is not known.

PCR used 60 Vbeta primers and 13 Jbeta primers. Data came from immunoSEQ multiplex PCR; TCRdb stores just in-frame clones and leaves some out. Here the sample spans 80,000 to 100,000 clones, roughly 81% being singletons. The source is a man in his forties in good health and CMV-seronegative. Sequenced input: PBMCs.

CDR3 nucleotide sequence: TGCGCCAGCAGCACGGGACAGGGAGGGTCACCCCTCCACTTT. Amino acid sequence: CASSTGQGGSPLHF. The chain couples TRBV5-1 to TRBJ1-6; TRBD1 matches 9 bases. Trimming cost V 4 bases and J 10 bases; bases outside gene matches: 6. Per the germline V gene, CDR1 is SGHRS and CDR2 is YFSETQ. The CDR3 spans 14 residues.